This TCR beta chain was sequenced for a study of blood T cell repertoires in COVID-19 (dated by TCRdb to 2018 to 2020). About the investigation overall: Samples from collaborators originated in the United States, Italy and Spain and spanned both the acute and convalescent phases of COVID-19. The material from the prospective study consisted of cDNA or gDNA derived from T cells, B-cell-depleted T cells, or PBMCs. Deeply sampled blood TCRbeta repertoires from subjects exposed to, actively infected with, or recovered from COVID-19 were included in the dataset. A freely available public database, intended as a resource for researchers studying the immune response to SARS-CoV-2, is where the repertoires were released. Samples came from the ongoing ImmuneRACE study (first 160 participants) plus 1,254 subjects from 6 global collaborators. Nearly every sample came with metadata listing a de-identified subject ID, COVID-19 status, age in years and sex. Where available, HLA class I and class II types were taken from metadata supplied by the sample provider and were not determined by assay-based typing.

TCRbeta CDR3 regions were amplified from genomic DNA using the immunoSEQ Assay, a bias-controlled multiplex PCR. Per the original workflow: Nucleated cell counts per sample were estimated from amplification of reference gene primers within the assay. Sequence reads were collapsed and filtered to measure the absolute abundance of every unique TCRbeta CDR3 rearrangement. For each sample, productive Simpson clonality was calculated as the square root of Simpson's diversity index over productive rearrangements. TCRdb mirrors the immuneACCESS table, restricted to in-frame sequences. Some clones are absent from its copies; in checked studies, under half trace to an unresolved V gene, and the reason for the others is unknown. Clonal size and the V and J genes are those of that table, whereas D and trimming came from the DNA. The sample yields hundreds of thousands of clones; approximately 90% were counted once. More than 4% of the sample lies in the top ten.

The CDR3 spans 15 residues, from the cysteine through the phenylalanine. Kept here is only the CDR3 DNA, which spans 45 bases and is read in frame from base 1. Trimming removed 1 base from V and 8 bases from J, leaving 14 bases between the germline ends. As encoded in the germline V gene, CDR1 is SNHLY while CDR2 is FYNNEI. Remarks on this clone: What this receptor recognizes is not known. No per-base quality is available; no much larger clone lies one base away.

The collaborating institutions used their own protocols to collect whole blood in K2EDTA tubes. Collaborator samples were shipped for TCRbeta analysis as frozen whole blood, isolated PBMCs, or DNA extracted from either sample type. Overall results and qualifications from the work: The amount of clinical and demographic metadata varied by source and participant and was provided uncurated.

Recombination joined TRBV2 with TRBJ1-4; TRBD1 is a weak D gene call, 5 bases matching. Sequenced sample: peripheral blood. This TCR derives from a young woman with acute or convalescent COVID-19. The nucleotides read TGTGCCAGCAGTGAAGGGTGGAGGGGTAAGGAAAAACTGTTTTTT. The encoded protein is CASSEGWRGKEKLFF.